One and the same sample provided the 20 T cell receptor beta chains below, sequenced in a study of T cell responses to AZD1222 COVID-19 vaccine. Repertoires were generated with immunoSEQ multiplex PCR, while TCRdb's copy carries only in-frame clones and drops some. The sample holds about 180,000 clones, 94% seen once. Sequencing used peripheral blood, obtained 28 days after the second AZD1222 dose. The receptor set was obtained from an adult who received the AZD1222 COVID-19 vaccine.

The gene calls are TRBV28 and TRBJ1-2; D is unclear. The V and J ends lost 2 bases and 10 bases respectively, with 14 bases between them. CDR3 length: 13 amino acids. Germline lookup yields CDR1 MDHEN and CDR2 SYDVKM. The CDR3 loop reads CASSLQQTDLYTF. CDR3 sequence (DNA): TGTGCCAGCAGTTTACAACAAACGGACCTCTACACCTTC.

The V call is TRBV30, the J call TRBJ2-1; TRBD2 aligns across 8 bases. CDR3 length equals 16 residues. With 3 bases clipped from V and 8 bases from J, the junction kept 15 bases outside the gene matches. Germline lookup yields CDR1 GTSNPN and CDR2 SVGIG (reference sequence). CDR3 residues: CAWSRPSSGSGYEQFF. The CDR3 DNA sequence: TGTGCCTGGAGCCGCCCCTCTAGCGGGTCGGGGTATGAGCAGTTCTTC.

V gene TRBV2 combines with J gene TRBJ2-7, with 12 nucleotides matching TRBD1. Trimming at V came to 6 bases and at J to 5 bases, leaving 8 bases not matched to a gene. This CDR3 comprises 15 residues. Germline CDR1 and CDR2: SNHLY and FYNNEI. The CDR3 protein is CASSFEGQGADEQYF. The CDR3 nucleotides read TGTGCCAGCAGCTTTGAGGGACAGGGGGCCGACGAGCAGTACTTC.

The rearrangement joins TRBV6-5 to TRBJ2-1, with D possibly TRBD1 on 6 matching bases. Germline CDR1 MNHEY, CDR2 SVGAGI. The CDR3 covers 15 residues. Trimming stripped 2 bases from V and 4 bases from J, with 12 bases between. The DNA for the CDR3 is TGTGCCAGCAGTTACGGGGGCCGGCAGTACAATGAGCAGTTCTTC. Protein sequence: CASSYGGRQYNEQFF.

This clone was counted a single time. The chain uses TRBV19 and TRBJ2-4, with 7 bases fitting TRBD1. Germline loops: CDR1 LNHDA, CDR2 SQIVND (reference sequence). The CDR3 loop spans 15 amino acids. Unmatched junction bases numbered 15, after V lost 7 bases and J lost 9 bases. The CDR3 protein is CASTPKGQNQPIQYF. CDR3 in DNA: TGTGCCAGTACCCCAAAGGGACAGAACCAGCCCATTCAGTACTTC.

This chain joins TRBV18 and TRBJ1-5; TRBD1 might be the D (5 bases). Germline CDR1 KGHSH, CDR2 LQKENI. V was cut by 4 bases and J by 4 bases, with 11 bases left in between. The CDR3 runs 14 residues. In DNA, the CDR3 is TGTGCCAGCTCACTCTCGGGGGGAAATCAGCCCCAGCATTTT. Translation: CASSLSGGNQPQHF. The variable domain in full, completed from reference TRBV18 and TRBJ1-5, reads NAGVMQNPRHLVRRRGQEARLRCSPMKGHSHVYWYRQLPEEGLKFMVYLQKENIIDESGMPKERFSAEFPKEGPSILRIQQVVRGDSAAYFCASSLSGGNQPQHFGDGTRLSIL.

This chain connects TRBV11-3 to TRBJ1-2; 8 bases fit TRBD1. The J segment lost 8 bases and the V segment lost 1 base, leaving 3 bases of the junction unmatched. CDR1 is SGHNT and CDR2 is YENEEA in the germline V gene. The CDR3 has 13 amino acids. In DNA, the CDR3 is TGTGCCAGCAGCTTAGGGGGACAGGCAGGCTACACCTTC. Protein sequence: CASSLGGQAGYTF.

The chain links TRBV19 to TRBJ1-1, with D unresolved. V was cut by 4 bases and J by 4 bases, with 16 bases left in between. Germline lookup yields CDR1 LNHDA and CDR2 SQIVND (reference sequence). This CDR3 has 15 residues. In nucleotides, the CDR3 is TGTGCCAGTAGTACCGATGAGACGGGTGGCACTGAAGCTTTCTTT. It codes for CASSTDETGGTEAFF.

Regarding this clone: This same CDR3 is encoded by further DNA sequences in the sample. J is TRBJ1-2 and V is TRBV19; a weak D match, TRBD1 (5 bases). With 3 bases removed from V and 8 bases from J, the gap between germline ends came to 10 bases. Germline V lookup: CDR1 LNHDA, CDR2 SQIVND (reference sequence). The CDR3 covers 12 residues. DNA of the CDR3: TGTGCCAGTAGTATTAGAGGGGACGGCTACACCTTC. Residues: CASSIRGDGYTF.

The rearrangement joins TRBV30 to TRBJ2-1, with D possibly being TRBD2 (6 bases). Germline V gene sequence: CDR1 GTSNPN, CDR2 SVGIG (reference sequence). V dropped 0 bases and J dropped 8 bases, with 20 bases sitting between them. The CDR3 has 16 amino acids. The CDR3 is CAWSVRSLARSYEQFF. The CDR3 bases are TGTGCCTGGAGTGTACGATCCCTAGCGAGGAGCTATGAGCAGTTCTTC.

CDR3 coding DNA: TGCGCCAGCAGCAGTCGGACCTCAGGGGACCAGTACTTC. It specifies CASSSRTSGDQYF. This chain links TRBV5-1 with TRBJ2-5; tentatively, D is TRBD1 (6 bases). The V and J ends lost 4 bases and 10 bases respectively, with 17 bases between them. The CDR3 length is 13 residues. Germline CDR1 and CDR2: SGHRS and YFSETQ.

A note on this clone: Different DNA sequences within this sample yield the same CDR3. J is TRBJ1-5 and V is TRBV7-9; 9 positions agree with TRBD1. Germline V gene sequence: CDR1 SEHNR, CDR2 FQNEAQ (reference sequence). Trimming cost V 4 bases and J 5 bases; bases outside gene matches: 0. The CDR3 totals 13 residues. Here the CDR3 reads CASSWTGDQPQHF. For the CDR3, the DNA is TGTGCCAGCAGCTGGACAGGGGATCAGCCCCAGCATTTT.

The rearrangement joins TRBV27 to TRBJ2-3; TRBD2 matches at 12 bases. Germline V gene sequence: CDR1 MNHEY, CDR2 SMNVEV (reference sequence). CDR3 size: 17 residues. V dropped 0 bases and J dropped 6; count of bases not matched to a gene: 7. The CDR3 sequence: CASSLSPSGGAGDTQYF. CDR3 nucleotides: TGTGCCAGCAGTTTATCCCCTAGCGGGGGGGCTGGGGATACGCAGTATTTT.

The rearrangement uses TRBV7-9 and TRBJ2-7; 9 nucleotides agree with TRBD2. V was clipped by 5 bases and J by 7 bases; unmatched bases: 6. CDR1 is SEHNR and CDR2 is FQNEAQ in the germline V gene (reference sequence). This CDR3 is built from 13 residues. CDR3 sequence (DNA): TGTGCCAGCAGCATCGGGACTAGCTATGAGCAGTACTTC. Translation: CASSIGTSYEQYF.

The rearrangement uses TRBV6-1 and TRBJ1-5, with 8 bases matching TRBD1. This CDR3 has 15 residues. Germline CDR1 MNHNS, CDR2 SASEGT. V was pared by 3 bases and J by 6 bases, with 7 bases of the junction left unmatched. CDR3 in amino acids: CASSETGEGSQPQHF. The CDR3 DNA sequence: TGTGCCAGCAGTGAGACAGGGGAGGGAAGTCAGCCCCAGCATTTT.

This clone was seen just once. The J gene is TRBJ1-6, the V gene TRBV5-4; the match to TRBD1 covers 9 bases. Trimming removed 0 bases from V and 7 bases from J; junction bases left unmatched: 2. Germline-derived CDR1 and CDR2 are SGHNT and YYREEE (reference sequence). This CDR3 comprises 15 residues. The CDR3 coding sequence is TGTGCCAGCAGCTTGGTGACAGGGGGAAATTCACCCCTCCACTTT. Protein product: CASSLVTGGNSPLHF.

The V call is TRBV11-3, the J call TRBJ1-3; the D gene is possibly TRBD1 (6 bases). Germline V gives CDR1 SGHNT, CDR2 YENEEA. This CDR3 has 15 amino acids. Trimming took off 5 bases at V and 3 bases at J, with 14 bases between the two ends. CDR3: CASSRGGHYGNTIYF. CDR3 in DNA: TGTGCCAGCAGCCGAGGGGGGCACTATGGAAACACCATATATTTT.

The chain uses TRBV4-1 and TRBJ1-5; D unresolved. This CDR3 has 13 amino acids. V lost 4 bases and J 7 bases, leaving 11 bases between the germline ends. Germline V gene data show CDR1 as MGHRA and CDR2 as YSYEKL. CDR3 amino acids: CASSLQLRQPQHF. The CDR3 coding sequence is TGCGCCAGCAGCCTACAACTGAGACAGCCCCAGCATTTT.

J is TRBJ1-4 and V is TRBV19; D not certain. V lost 5 bases and J lost 0, with 16 bases in between. CDR1 is LNHDA, CDR2 SQIVND, per germline (reference sequence). There are 17 residues in the CDR3. CDR3 region: CASSPRGSLATNEKLFF. The CDR3 coding sequence is TGTGCCAGTAGTCCTCGAGGCAGCCTTGCAACTAATGAAAAACTGTTTTTT.

This chain connects TRBV9 to TRBJ2-1; 12 nucleotides agree with TRBD2. J lost 2 bases, V lost 3 bases, and 9 bases had no gene match. The CDR3 consists of 18 residues. From germline, CDR1 is SGDLS and CDR2 YYNGEE. The CDR3 region has the DNA TGTGCCAGCAGCGCCGGACTAGCGGGGACCGAAACCTACAATGAGCAGTTCTTC. It is translated as CASSAGLAGTETYNEQFF.